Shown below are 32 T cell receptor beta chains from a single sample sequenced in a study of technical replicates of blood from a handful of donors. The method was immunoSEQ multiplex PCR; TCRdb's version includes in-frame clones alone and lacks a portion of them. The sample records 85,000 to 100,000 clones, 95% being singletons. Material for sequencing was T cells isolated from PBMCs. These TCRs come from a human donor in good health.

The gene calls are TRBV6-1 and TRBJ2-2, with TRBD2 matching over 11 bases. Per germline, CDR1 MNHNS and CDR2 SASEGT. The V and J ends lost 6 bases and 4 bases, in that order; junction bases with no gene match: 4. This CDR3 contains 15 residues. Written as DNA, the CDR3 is TGTGCCAGCAGACGACTAGCGGGGCCCACCGGGGAGCTGTTTTTT. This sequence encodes CASRRLAGPTGELFF.

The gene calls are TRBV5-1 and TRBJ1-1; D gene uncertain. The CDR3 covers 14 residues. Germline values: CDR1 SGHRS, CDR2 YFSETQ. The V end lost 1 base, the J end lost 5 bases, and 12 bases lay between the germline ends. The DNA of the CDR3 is TGCGCCAGCAGCTTGAACGGACTCTTGACTGAAGCTTTCTTT. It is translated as CASSLNGLLTEAFF.

The CDR3 loop is CASIGGIYGYTF. The DNA for the CDR3 is TGTGCCAGCATCGGAGGGATCTATGGCTACACCTTC. V gene TRBV2 combines with J gene TRBJ1-2; D unclear. From germline, CDR1 is SNHLY and CDR2 FYNNEI. This CDR3 region has 12 residues. Trimming removed 7 bases at V and 4 bases at J, with 10 bases between.

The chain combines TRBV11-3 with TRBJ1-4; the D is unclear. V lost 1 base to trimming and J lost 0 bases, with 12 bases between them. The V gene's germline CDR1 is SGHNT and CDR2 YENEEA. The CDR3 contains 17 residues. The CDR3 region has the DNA TGTGCCAGCAGCTTAGGCTTAGACACAGCAACTAATGAAAAACTGTTTTTT. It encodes CASSLGLDTATNEKLFF.

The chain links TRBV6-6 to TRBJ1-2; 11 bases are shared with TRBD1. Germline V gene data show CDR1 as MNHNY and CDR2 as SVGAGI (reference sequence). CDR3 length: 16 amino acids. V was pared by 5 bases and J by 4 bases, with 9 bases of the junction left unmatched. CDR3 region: CASSPNRDRGTYGYTF. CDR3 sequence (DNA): TGTGCCAGCAGTCCAAACCGGGACAGGGGGACCTATGGCTACACCTTC.

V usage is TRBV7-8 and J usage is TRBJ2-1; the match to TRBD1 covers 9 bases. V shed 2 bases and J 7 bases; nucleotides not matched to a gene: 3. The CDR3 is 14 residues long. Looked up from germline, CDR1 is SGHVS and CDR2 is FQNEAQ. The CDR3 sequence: CASSLRQGENEQFF. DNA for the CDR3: TGTGCCAGCAGCTTAAGACAGGGGGAGAATGAGCAGTTCTTC. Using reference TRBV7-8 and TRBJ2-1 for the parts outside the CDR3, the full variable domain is GAGVSQSPRYKVAKRGQDVALRCDPISGHVSLFWYQQALGQGPEFLTYFQNEAQLDKSGLPSDRFFAERPEGSVSTLKIQRTQQEDSAVYLCASSLRQGENEQFFGPGTRLTVL.

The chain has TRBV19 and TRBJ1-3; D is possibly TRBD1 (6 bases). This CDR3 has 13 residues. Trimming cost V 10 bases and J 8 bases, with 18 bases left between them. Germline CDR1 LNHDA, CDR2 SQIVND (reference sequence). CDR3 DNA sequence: TGTGCCACCCAAGGACAGCCGTGGGACACCATATATTTT. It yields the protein CATQGQPWDTIYF.

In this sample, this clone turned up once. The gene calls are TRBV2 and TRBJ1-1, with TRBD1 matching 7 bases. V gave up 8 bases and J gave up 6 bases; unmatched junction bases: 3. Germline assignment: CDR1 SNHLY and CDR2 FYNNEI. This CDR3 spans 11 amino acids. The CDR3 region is CASEGAAEAFF. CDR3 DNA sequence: TGTGCCAGCGAGGGGGCAGCTGAAGCTTTCTTT.

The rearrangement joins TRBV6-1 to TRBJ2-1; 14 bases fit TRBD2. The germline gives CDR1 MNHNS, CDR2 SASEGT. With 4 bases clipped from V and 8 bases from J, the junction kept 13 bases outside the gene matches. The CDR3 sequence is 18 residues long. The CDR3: CASSAGTSGRIFPYEQFF. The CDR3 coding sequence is TGTGCCAGCAGTGCCGGGACTAGCGGGAGAATATTCCCCTATGAGCAGTTCTTC.

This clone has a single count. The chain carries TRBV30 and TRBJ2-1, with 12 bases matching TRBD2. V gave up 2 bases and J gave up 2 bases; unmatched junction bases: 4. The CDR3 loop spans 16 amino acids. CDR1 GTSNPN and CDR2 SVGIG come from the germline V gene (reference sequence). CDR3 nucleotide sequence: TGTGCCTGGAGTTCCCGACTAGCGGGGGCCTACAATGAGCAGTTCTTC. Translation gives CAWSSRLAGAYNEQFF.

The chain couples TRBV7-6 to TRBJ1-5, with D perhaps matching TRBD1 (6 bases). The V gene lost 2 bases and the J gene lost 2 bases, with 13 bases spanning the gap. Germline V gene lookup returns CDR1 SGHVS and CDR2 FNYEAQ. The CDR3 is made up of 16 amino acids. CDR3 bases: TGTGCCAGCAGCTTACAGGGGTCGGCGGGCAATCAGCCCCAGCATTTT. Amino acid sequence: CASSLQGSAGNQPQHF.

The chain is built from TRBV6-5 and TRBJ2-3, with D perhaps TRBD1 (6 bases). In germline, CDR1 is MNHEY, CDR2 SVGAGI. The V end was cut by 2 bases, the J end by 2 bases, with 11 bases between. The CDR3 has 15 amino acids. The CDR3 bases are TGTGCCAGCAGTTACGTGGCAGGGGACACAGATACGCAGTATTTT. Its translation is CASSYVAGDTDTQYF.

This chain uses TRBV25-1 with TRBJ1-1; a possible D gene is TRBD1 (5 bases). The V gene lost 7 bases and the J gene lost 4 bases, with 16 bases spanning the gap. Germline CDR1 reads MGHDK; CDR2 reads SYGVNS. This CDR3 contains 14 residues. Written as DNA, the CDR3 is TGTGCCAGCAATCCTGCGGGGGGTGGCACTGAAGCTTTCTTT. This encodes CASNPAGGGTEAFF.

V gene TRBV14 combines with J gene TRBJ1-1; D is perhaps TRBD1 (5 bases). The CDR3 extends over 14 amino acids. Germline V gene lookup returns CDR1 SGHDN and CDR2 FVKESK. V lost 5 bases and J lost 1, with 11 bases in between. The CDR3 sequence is CASSWKTGNTEAFF. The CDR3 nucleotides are TGTGCCAGCAGCTGGAAAACAGGGAACACTGAAGCTTTCTTT.

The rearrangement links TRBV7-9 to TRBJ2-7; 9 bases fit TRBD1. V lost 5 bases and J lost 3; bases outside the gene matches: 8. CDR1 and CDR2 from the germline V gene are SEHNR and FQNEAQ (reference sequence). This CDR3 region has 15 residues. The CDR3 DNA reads TGTGCCAGCAGCGAGTCGGGACAGGGATTCTACGAGCAGTACTTC. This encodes CASSESGQGFYEQYF.

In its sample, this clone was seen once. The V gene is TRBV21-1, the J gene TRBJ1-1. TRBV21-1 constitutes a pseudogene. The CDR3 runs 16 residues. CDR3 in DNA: TGTGCCAGCAGCCCCCGCTTTACGGGGAAAAACACTGAAGCTTTCTTT. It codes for CASSPRFTGKNTEAFF.

CDR3 bases: TGCGCCAGCAGCCAAGGACAGTCGAGTGATTACCAAGAGACCCAGTACTTC. It specifies CASSQGQSSDYQETQYF. The chain joins TRBV5-1 to TRBJ2-5; D perhaps matches TRBD1 (6 bases). The CDR3 runs to 17 residues. Germline V lookup: CDR1 SGHRS, CDR2 YFSETQ. V dropped 4 bases and J dropped 0 bases, with 19 bases sitting between them.

CDR3 DNA sequence: TGTGCCAGCAGCTTTAGGGGCTCCTACAATGAGCAGTTCTTC. It yields the protein CASSFRGSYNEQFF. This rearrangement joins TRBV7-2 to TRBJ2-1; D is possibly TRBD1 (5 bases). The CDR3 runs to 14 residues. The germline V and J ends were trimmed by 3 bases and 0 bases, with 6 bases remaining between them. Germline V gene sequence: CDR1 SGHTA, CDR2 FQGNSA.

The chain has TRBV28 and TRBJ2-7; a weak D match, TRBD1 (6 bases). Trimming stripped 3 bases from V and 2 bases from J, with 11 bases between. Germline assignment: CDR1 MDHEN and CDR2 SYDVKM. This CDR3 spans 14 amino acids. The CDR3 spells CASSFWTEAYEQYF. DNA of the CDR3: TGTGCCAGCAGTTTCTGGACAGAGGCCTACGAGCAGTACTTC.

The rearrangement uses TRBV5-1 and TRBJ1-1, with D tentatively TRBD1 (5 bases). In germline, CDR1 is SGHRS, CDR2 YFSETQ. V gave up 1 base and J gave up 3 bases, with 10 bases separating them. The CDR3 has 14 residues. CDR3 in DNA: TGCGCCAGCAGCTTGTTAGGGGCGGACACTGAAGCTTTCTTT. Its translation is CASSLLGADTEAFF. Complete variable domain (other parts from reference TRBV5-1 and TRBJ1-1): KAGVTQTPRYLIKTRGQQVTLSCSPISGHRSVSWYQQTPGQGLQFLFEYFSETQRNKGNFPGRFSGRQFSNSRSEMNVSTLELGDSALYLCASSLLGADTEAFFGQGTRLTVV.

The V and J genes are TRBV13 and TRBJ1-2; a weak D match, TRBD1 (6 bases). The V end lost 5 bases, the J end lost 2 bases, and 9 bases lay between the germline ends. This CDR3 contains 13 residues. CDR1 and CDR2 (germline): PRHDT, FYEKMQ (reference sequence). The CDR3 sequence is CASSRTGNYGYTF. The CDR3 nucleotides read TGTGCCAGCAGCAGAACAGGGAACTATGGCTACACCTTC. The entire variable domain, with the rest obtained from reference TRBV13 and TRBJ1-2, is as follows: AAGVIQSPRHLIKEKRETATLKCYPIPRHDTVYWYQQGPGQDPQFLISFYEKMQSDKGSIPDRFSAQQFSDYHSELNMSSLELGDSALYFCASSRTGNYGYTFGSGTRLTVV.

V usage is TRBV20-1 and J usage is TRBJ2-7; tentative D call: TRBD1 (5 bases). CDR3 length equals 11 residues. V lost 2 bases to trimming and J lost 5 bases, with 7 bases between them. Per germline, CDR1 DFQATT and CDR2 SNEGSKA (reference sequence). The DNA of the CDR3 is TGCAGTGCTAGAATCAGGGACGAGCAGTACTTC. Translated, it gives CSARIRDEQYF.

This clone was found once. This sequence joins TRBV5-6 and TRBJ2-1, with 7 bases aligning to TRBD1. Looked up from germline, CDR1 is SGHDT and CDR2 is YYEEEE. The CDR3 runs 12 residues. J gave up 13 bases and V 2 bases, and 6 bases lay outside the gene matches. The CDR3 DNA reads TGTGCCAGCAGCTTCTCAGGGGGTCCCCAGTTCTTC. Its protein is CASSFSGGPQFF.

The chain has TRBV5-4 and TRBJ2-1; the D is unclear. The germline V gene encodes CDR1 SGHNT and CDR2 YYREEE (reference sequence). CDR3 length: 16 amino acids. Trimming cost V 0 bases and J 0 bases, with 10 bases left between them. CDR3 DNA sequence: TGTGCCAGCAGCTTGGAGGCAGCGAGCTCCTACAATGAGCAGTTCTTC. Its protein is CASSLEAASSYNEQFF. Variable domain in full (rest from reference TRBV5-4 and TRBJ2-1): ETGVTQSPTHLIKTRGQQVTLRCSSQSGHNTVSWYQQALGQGPQFIFQYYREEENGRGNFPPRFSGLQFPNYSSELNVNALELDDSALYLCASSLEAASSYNEQFFGPGTRLTVL.

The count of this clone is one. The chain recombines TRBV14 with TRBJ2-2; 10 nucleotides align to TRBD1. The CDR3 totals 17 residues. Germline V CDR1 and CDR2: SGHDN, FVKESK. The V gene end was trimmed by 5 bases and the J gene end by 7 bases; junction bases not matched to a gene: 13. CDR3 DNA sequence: TGTGCCAGCAGCTGGGACAGGGGAATCCACGGGCTCGGGGAGCTGTTTTTT. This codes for CASSWDRGIHGLGELFF.

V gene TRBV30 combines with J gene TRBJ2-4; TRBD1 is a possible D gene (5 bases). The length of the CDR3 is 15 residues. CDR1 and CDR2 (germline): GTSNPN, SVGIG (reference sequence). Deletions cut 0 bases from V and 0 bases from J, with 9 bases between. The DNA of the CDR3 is TGTGCCTGGAGTGTAACAGGCCTAGCCAAAAACATTCAGTACTTC. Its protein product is CAWSVTGLAKNIQYF. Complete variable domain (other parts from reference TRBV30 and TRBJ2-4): SQTIHQWPATLVQPVGSPLSLECTVEGTSNPNLYWYRQAAGRGLQLLFYSVGIGQISSEVPQNLSASRPQDRQFILSSKKLLLSDSGFYLCAWSVTGLAKNIQYFGAGTRLSVL.

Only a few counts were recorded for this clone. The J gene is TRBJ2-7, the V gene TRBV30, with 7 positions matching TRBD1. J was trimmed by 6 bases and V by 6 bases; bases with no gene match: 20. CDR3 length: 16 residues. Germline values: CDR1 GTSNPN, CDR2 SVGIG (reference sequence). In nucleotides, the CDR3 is TGTGCCTGTTCTTTCCTTCCTACAGGGGTGGTCGGCGAGCAGTACTTC. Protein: CACSFLPTGVVGEQYF. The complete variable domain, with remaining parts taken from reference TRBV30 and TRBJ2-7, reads SQTIHQWPATLVQPVGSPLSLECTVEGTSNPNLYWYRQAAGRGLQLLFYSVGIGQISSEVPQNLSASRPQDRQFILSSKKLLLSDSGFYLCACSFLPTGVVGEQYFGPGTRLTVT.

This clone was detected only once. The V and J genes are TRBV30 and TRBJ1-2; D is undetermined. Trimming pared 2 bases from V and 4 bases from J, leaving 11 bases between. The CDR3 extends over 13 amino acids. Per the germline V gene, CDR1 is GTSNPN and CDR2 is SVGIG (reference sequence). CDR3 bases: TGTGCCTGGAGTAAAGACACCCGCTATGGCTACACCTTC. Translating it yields CAWSKDTRYGYTF.

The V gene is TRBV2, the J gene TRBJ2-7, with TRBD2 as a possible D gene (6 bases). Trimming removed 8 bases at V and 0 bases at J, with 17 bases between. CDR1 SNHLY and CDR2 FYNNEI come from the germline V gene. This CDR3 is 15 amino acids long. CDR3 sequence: CASQGGRIPSYEQYF. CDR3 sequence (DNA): TGTGCCAGCCAAGGAGGGAGGATCCCCTCCTACGAGCAGTACTTC.

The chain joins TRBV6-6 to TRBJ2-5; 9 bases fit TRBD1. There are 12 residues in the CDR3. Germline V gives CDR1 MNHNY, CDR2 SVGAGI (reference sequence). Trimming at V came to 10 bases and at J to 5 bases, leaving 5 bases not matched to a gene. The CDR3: CATGDRAETQYF. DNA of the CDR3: TGTGCCACCGGGGACAGGGCGGAGACCCAGTACTTC.

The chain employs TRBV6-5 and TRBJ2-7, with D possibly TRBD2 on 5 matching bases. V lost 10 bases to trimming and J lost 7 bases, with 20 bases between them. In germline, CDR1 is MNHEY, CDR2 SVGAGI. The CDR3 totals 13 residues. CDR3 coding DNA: TGTGCCACCCAATCAGTGCCGCCGGGGGAGCAGTACTTC. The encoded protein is CATQSVPPGEQYF.

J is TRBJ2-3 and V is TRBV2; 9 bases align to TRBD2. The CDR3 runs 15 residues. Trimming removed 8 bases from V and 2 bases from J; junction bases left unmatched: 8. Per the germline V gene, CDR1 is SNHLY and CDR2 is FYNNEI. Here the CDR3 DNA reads TGTGCCAGCCCCCAGCGGGGGGCCCCCACAGATACGCAGTATTTT. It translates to CASPQRGAPTDTQYF.